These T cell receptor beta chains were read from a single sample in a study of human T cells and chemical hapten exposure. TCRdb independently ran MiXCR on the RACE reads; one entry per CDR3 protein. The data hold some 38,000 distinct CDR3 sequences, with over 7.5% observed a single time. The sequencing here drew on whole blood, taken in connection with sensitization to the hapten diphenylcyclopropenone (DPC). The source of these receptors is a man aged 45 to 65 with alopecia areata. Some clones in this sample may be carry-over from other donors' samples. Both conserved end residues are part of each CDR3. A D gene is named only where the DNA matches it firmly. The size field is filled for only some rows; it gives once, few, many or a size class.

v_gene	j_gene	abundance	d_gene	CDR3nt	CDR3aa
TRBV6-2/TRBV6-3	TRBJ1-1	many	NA	TGTGCCAGCAGTTACTCTTTCCGGAGCACTGAAGCTTTCTTT	CASSYSFRSTEAFF
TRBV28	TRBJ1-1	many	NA	TGTGCCAGCAGGATCGGTGTCGAAGCTTTCTTT	CASRIGVEAFF
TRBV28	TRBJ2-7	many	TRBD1	TGTGCCAGCATCACGCGGGACAGGGGAGGCGAGCAGTACTTC	CASITRDRGGEQYF
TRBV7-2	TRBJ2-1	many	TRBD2	TGTGCCAGCAGCTTAGTCTCTCTGGCGGGAGGGCCTTACAATGAGCAGTTCTTC	CASSLVSLAGGPYNEQFF
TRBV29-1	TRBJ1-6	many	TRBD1	TGCAGCGTTGAGCAGGGGGCTGATTCACCCCTCCACTTT	CSVEQGADSPLHF
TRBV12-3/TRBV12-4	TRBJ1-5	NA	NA	TGTGCCAGCAGTTTAACTTTGCAGGATCAGCCCCAGCATTTT	CASSLTLQDQPQHF
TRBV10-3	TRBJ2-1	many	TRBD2	TGTGCCATCAGTGAAGGTTGGCTAGCGGGAGGGTACAATGAGCAGTTCTTC	CAISEGWLAGGYNEQFF
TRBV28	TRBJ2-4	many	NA	TGTGCCAGCAGTTTACCAGACAAAAACATTCAGTACTTC	CASSLPDKNIQYF
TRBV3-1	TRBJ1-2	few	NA	TGTGCCAGCAGCCAAGATCAGGATAGAAACTATGGCTACACCTTC	CASSQDQDRNYGYTF
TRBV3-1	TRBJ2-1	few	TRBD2	TGTGCCAGCAGCCTAGCGGGATTAAATGAGCAGTTCTTC	CASSLAGLNEQFF
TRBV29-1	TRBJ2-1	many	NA	TGCAGCGTTGACTTTCTGGGCGGCCACGAGCAATATGAGCAGTTCTTC	CSVDFLGGHEQYEQFF
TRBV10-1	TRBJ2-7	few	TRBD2	TGCGCCAGCAACGCTTTAGCGGGAGGTATCGAGCAGTACTTC	CASNALAGGIEQYF
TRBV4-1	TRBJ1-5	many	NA	TGCGCCAGCAGCCAGGCAGATGGCCCAAATAGGCCCCAGCATTTT	CASSQADGPNRPQHF
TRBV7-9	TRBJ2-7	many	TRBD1	TGTGCCAGCAGCCCGGGACAGCCCTACGAGCAGTACTTC	CASSPGQPYEQYF
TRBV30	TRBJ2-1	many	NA	TGTGCCTGGAGTCCATCCTCTCCGGGGAGCTCCTACAATGAGCAGTTCTTC	CAWSPSSPGSSYNEQFF
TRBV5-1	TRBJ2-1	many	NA	TGCGCCAGCAGCCCGGGACCGACGAATTACAATGAGCAGTTCTTC	CASSPGPTNYNEQFF
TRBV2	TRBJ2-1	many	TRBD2	TGTGCCAGCAGTATACCAACTAGCGGGAGTCGCTACAATGAGCAGTTCTTC	CASSIPTSGSRYNEQFF
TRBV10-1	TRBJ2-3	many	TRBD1	TGCGCCAGCACCCCACACGGACAGGGGGTCGTTGATACGCAGTATTTT	CASTPHGQGVVDTQYF
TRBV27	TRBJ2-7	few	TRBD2	TGTGCCAGCAGTGGAGGCGCTAGCGGGAAAGAGCAGTACTTC	CASSGGASGKEQYF
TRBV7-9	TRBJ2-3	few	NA	TGTGCCAGCACTGACCCTACCTCCACAGATACGCAGTATTTT	CASTDPTSTDTQYF
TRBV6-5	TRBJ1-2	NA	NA	TGTGCCAGCAGGGGACCGATAGTCTCATATGGCTACACCTTC	CASRGPIVSYGYTF
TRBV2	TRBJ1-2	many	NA	TGTGCCAGCCGGGGGCCAGGAGCTACTAACTATGGCTACACCTTC	CASRGPGATNYGYTF
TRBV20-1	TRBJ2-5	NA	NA	TGCAGTGCTAGAGATTTAGTGTACCAAGAGACCCAGTACTTC	CSARDLVYQETQYF
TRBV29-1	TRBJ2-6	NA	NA	TGCAGCGTTGGGGCTGGGGCCAACGTCCTGACTTTC	CSVGAGANVLTF
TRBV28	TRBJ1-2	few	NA	TGTGCCAGCAGACCCGGGTACTATGGCTACACCTTC	CASRPGYYGYTF
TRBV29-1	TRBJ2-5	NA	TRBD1	TGCAGCGCCGGACAGGTTCTGTGGGCCCAGTACTTC	CSAGQVLWAQYF
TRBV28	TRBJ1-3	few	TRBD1	TGTGCCAGCAGGTCAGGGGGCCAGGGAAACACCATATATTTT	CASRSGGQGNTIYF
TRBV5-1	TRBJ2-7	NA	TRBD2	TGCGCCAGCAGCATAACTAGCGGGAGGATCCACGAGCAGTACTTC	CASSITSGRIHEQYF
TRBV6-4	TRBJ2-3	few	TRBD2	TGTGCCAGCAGTCCCCTAGCGGGAGCAGATACGCAGTATTTT	CASSPLAGADTQYF
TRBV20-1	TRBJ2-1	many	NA	TGCAGTGCTCCGGACATGAGAAACAATGAGCAGTTCTTC	CSAPDMRNNEQFF
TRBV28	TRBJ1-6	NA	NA	TGTGCCAGCTTCCAAAATAATTCACCCCTCCACTTT	CASFQNNSPLHF
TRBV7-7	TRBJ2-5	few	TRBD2	TGTGCTAGCAGCAAACTAGCGGGAGGTAGCCAAGAGACCCAGTACTTC	CASSKLAGGSQETQYF
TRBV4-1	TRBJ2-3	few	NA	TGCGCCAGCAGCCAATCTGGCACTTTACCAGATACGCAGTATTTT	CASSQSGTLPDTQYF
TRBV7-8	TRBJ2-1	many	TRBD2	TGTGCCAGCAGCCGGGGACTAGCGGGATCCACTTCGCCCCCACGGTTCTTC	CASSRGLAGSTSPPRFF
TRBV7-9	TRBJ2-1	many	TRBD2	TGTGCCAGCAGACCAACTAGCGGGAGGTGGAGCAATGAGCAGTTCTTC	CASRPTSGRWSNEQFF
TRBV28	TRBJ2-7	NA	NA	TGTGCCAGCAGTCCGGCAGGGGCCCAGGACGAGCAGTACTTC	CASSPAGAQDEQYF
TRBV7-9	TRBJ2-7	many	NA	TGTGCCAGCAGCTTATTTGTGGGAGGCCCGGAAAGTTACGAGCAGTACTTC	CASSLFVGGPESYEQYF
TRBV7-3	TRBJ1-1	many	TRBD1	TGTGCCAGCAGCTTCGACAGGGGGAGGTTAGGCACTGAAGCTTTCTTT	CASSFDRGRLGTEAFF
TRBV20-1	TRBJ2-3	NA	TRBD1	TGCAGTGCTAAGGGGACAGGGGCAGCAGATACGCAGTATTTT	CSAKGTGAADTQYF
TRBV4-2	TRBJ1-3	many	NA	TGTGCCAGCAGCCCCTCTCCCAAAGCTGCGACTGGAAACACCATATATTTT	CASSPSPKAATGNTIYF
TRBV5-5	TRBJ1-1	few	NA	TGTGCCAGCAGCCCGGGTCCGCTTACTGAAGCTTTCTTT	CASSPGPLTEAFF
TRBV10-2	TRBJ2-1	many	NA	TGCGCCCTGAGTGGACGACGGGGCTCCTACAATGAGCAGTTCTTC	CALSGRRGSYNEQFF